Below, 27 T cell receptor beta chains from the same sample are listed, as sequenced in a study of cytomegalovirus exposure and HLA in healthy donors. The PCR made use of 60 Vbeta and 13 Jbeta primers. Clones were read by immunoSEQ multiplex PCR, and TCRdb kept only the in-frame ones, dropping some. The table has about 73,000 clones, 67% seen once. Sequencing was carried out using PBMCs. The receptors were gathered from a woman between 50 and 59 years old in good health and CMV-seropositive.

The V gene is TRBV28, the J gene TRBJ1-2; 7 bases align to TRBD1. This CDR3 region has 15 residues. The V and J ends lost 6 bases and 2 bases, in that order; junction bases with no gene match: 9. Looked up from germline, CDR1 is MDHEN and CDR2 is SYDVKM. DNA for the CDR3: TGTGCCAGCAGCTACCCAGACAGGGCAAACTATGGCTACACCTTC. Residues: CASSYPDRANYGYTF.

The V and J genes are TRBV5-1 and TRBJ2-7; a weak D match, TRBD1 (6 bases). V lost 9 bases and J 9 bases, leaving 13 bases between the germline ends. Looked up from germline, CDR1 is SGHRS and CDR2 is YFSETQ. The CDR3 extends over 10 amino acids. CDR3 loop: CAKAGTRQYV. The CDR3 DNA is TGCGCCAAAGCCGGGACACGGCAGTACGTC.

The rearrangement uses TRBV11-3 and TRBJ1-3; 10 positions match TRBD1. V gave up 5 bases and J gave up 8 bases; unmatched junction bases: 3. The CDR3 spans 13 residues. Germline assignment: CDR1 SGHNT and CDR2 YENEEA. The CDR3 nucleotides read TGTGCCAGCAGCCCGGACAGGGGGGACACCATATATTTT. It translates to CASSPDRGDTIYF.

This rearrangement joins TRBV28 to TRBJ1-5; possibly TRBD1 for D (5 bases). The germline CDR1 and CDR2 sequences are MDHEN and SYDVKM. The CDR3 has 15 residues. The V gene lost 2 bases and the J gene lost 4 bases, with 12 bases spanning the gap. The CDR3 DNA follows: TGTGCCAGCAGTTTAGGGGCCAGAGTTAATCAGCCCCAGCATTTT. Its protein product is CASSLGARVNQPQHF.

The chain has TRBV5-1 and TRBJ2-5, with 7 bases fitting TRBD1. The germline V gene encodes CDR1 SGHRS and CDR2 YFSETQ. The CDR3 contains 16 residues. The ends lost 4 bases at V and 2 bases at J; junction bases unmatched: 11. The CDR3 reads CASSPLHLDRQETQYF. The CDR3 DNA reads TGCGCCAGCAGCCCGCTCCATCTGGACAGGCAAGAGACCCAGTACTTC.

This chain uses TRBV7-3 with TRBJ2-1; D ambiguous. CDR3 size: 13 residues. Germline loops: CDR1 SGHTA, CDR2 FQGTGA. The V end lost 0 bases, the J end lost 5 bases, and 5 bases lay between the germline ends. CDR3 amino acids: CASSLTRDNEQFF. In nucleotides, the CDR3 is TGTGCCAGCAGCTTAACCCGGGACAATGAGCAGTTCTTC. The full variable domain, completed using reference TRBV7-3 and TRBJ2-1, is GAGVSQTPSNKVTEKGKYVELRCDPISGHTALYWYRQSLGQGPEFLIYFQGTGAADDSGLPNDRFFAVRPEGSVSTLKIQRTERGDSAVYLCASSLTRDNEQFFGPGTRLTVL.

The V and J genes are TRBV6-1 and TRBJ1-1; D gene ambiguous. The CDR3 spans 11 residues. V lost 7 bases and J lost 0, with 3 bases in between. In germline, CDR1 is MNHNS, CDR2 SASEGT. The CDR3 DNA follows: TGTGCCAGCATAATGAACACTGAAGCTTTCTTT. This translates into CASIMNTEAFF.

V and J are TRBV15 and TRBJ1-5, with D possibly being TRBD1 (6 bases). The germline V and J ends were trimmed by 3 bases and 0 bases, with 15 bases remaining between them. Germline V CDR1 and CDR2: LNHNV, YYDKDF (reference sequence). The length of the CDR3 is 17 residues. The DNA for the CDR3 is TGTGCCACCAGCAGGATGACCCGGACAGTTAGCAATCAGCCCCAGCATTTT. Translation: CATSRMTRTVSNQPQHF.

This chain joins TRBV2 and TRBJ1-2; maybe TRBD1 (5 bases). The germline gives CDR1 SNHLY, CDR2 FYNNEI. Trimming stripped 6 bases from V and 3 bases from J, with 20 bases between. This CDR3 is built from 16 residues. The CDR3 DNA reads as TGTGCCAGCAGCCCTACACGACAGAATATCTACTATGGCTACACCTTC. This encodes CASSPTRQNIYYGYTF.

This clone was counted a single time. The rearrangement joins TRBV7-9 to TRBJ2-7; 7 bases match TRBD1. Germline V gene sequence: CDR1 SEHNR, CDR2 FQNEAQ (reference sequence). The CDR3 contains 15 residues. V was clipped by 3 bases and J by 0 bases; unmatched bases: 5. The CDR3 sequence is CASSFSGTVSYEQYF. In DNA form, the CDR3 reads TGTGCCAGCAGCTTCTCCGGGACAGTCTCCTACGAGCAGTACTTC.

This clone was seen a few times. CDR3 protein: CASSPGLAGYNEQFF. The CDR3 nucleotides are TGTGCCAGCAGCCCCGGGCTAGCGGGTTACAATGAGCAGTTCTTC. The chain employs TRBV6-6 and TRBJ2-1; 8 nucleotides agree with TRBD2. This CDR3 contains 15 residues. V was clipped by 6 bases and J by 4 bases; unmatched bases: 8. Germline values: CDR1 MNHNY, CDR2 SVGAGI (reference sequence).

The DNA of the CDR3 is TGTGCCAGCAGCTTACTATCGAGGGCCGCAGATACGCAGTATTTT. Its protein product is CASSLLSRAADTQYF. The J gene is TRBJ2-3, the V gene TRBV7-6, with TRBD2 as a possible D gene (5 bases). Germline CDR1 is SGHVS and CDR2 is FNYEAQ. V lost 2 bases to trimming and J lost 4 bases, with 13 bases between them. CDR3 length: 15 amino acids.

The V and J genes are TRBV6-1 and TRBJ1-1; D might be TRBD1 (5 bases). Trimming took 5 bases from V and 3 from J, leaving 13 bases between them. CDR1 and CDR2 from the germline V gene are MNHNS and SASEGT. The CDR3 has 14 amino acids. Here the CDR3 reads CASSSGRGYTEAFF. The DNA of the CDR3 is TGTGCCAGCAGTTCAGGGAGGGGATACACTGAAGCTTTCTTT.

The chain uses TRBV15 and TRBJ2-7; no clear D gene. From germline, CDR1 is LNHNV and CDR2 YYDKDF (reference sequence). Trimming pared 0 bases from V and 2 bases from J, leaving 5 bases between. This CDR3 spans 13 amino acids. In DNA form, the CDR3 reads TGTGCCACCAGCAGAGATGTAGCCTACGAGCAGTACGTC. This sequence encodes CATSRDVAYEQYV.

Of note for this clone: This sample also contains other DNA sequences that code for the same CDR3. The V gene is TRBV6-5, the J gene TRBJ1-2, with unresolved D. Deletions cut 0 bases from V and 4 bases from J, with 9 bases between. The CDR3 sequence is 14 residues long. Germline CDR1 reads MNHEY; CDR2 reads SVGAGI. The CDR3 DNA reads as TGTGCCAGCAGTTACTCAGAGGGAGTCTATGGCTACACCTTC. Protein sequence: CASSYSEGVYGYTF.

The CDR3 sequence: CASSSLGMTLFSNQPQHF. As DNA, the CDR3 is TGTGCCAGCAGTTCTCTAGGAATGACGCTCTTTAGCAATCAGCCCCAGCATTTT. The chain recombines TRBV27 with TRBJ1-5; D ambiguous. Deletions cut 4 bases from V and 0 bases from J, with 19 bases between. The CDR3 loop spans 18 amino acids. Germline assignment: CDR1 MNHEY and CDR2 SMNVEV (reference sequence).

The rearrangement joins TRBV28 to TRBJ2-3; 7 nucleotides agree with TRBD1. The CDR3 has 13 residues. Losses at the gene ends were 10 bases for V and 0 bases for J; bases not matched to a gene: 4. Germline CDR1 reads MDHEN; CDR2 reads SYDVKM. The CDR3 coding sequence is TGTGCCACAGGGGGTGGTAGCACAGATACGCAGTATTTT. Its translation: CATGGGSTDTQYF.

The chain recombines TRBV7-3 with TRBJ2-7; 11 nucleotides match TRBD2. The CDR3 is 15 residues long. V gave up 2 bases and J gave up 0 bases; unmatched junction bases: 0. Germline-derived CDR1 and CDR2 are SGHTA and FQGTGA. The CDR3 DNA follows: TGTGCCAGCAGCTTAGGACTAGCGGGCTCCTACGAGCAGTACTTC. This encodes CASSLGLAGSYEQYF.

The chain is built from TRBV28 and TRBJ1-3, with 7 bases matching TRBD1. The germline V gene encodes CDR1 MDHEN and CDR2 SYDVKM. V lost 4 bases to trimming and J lost 10 bases; unmatched junction nucleotides: 10. The CDR3 has 14 amino acids. The CDR3 here is CASSSDRDGRTIYF. As DNA, the CDR3 is TGTGCCAGCAGTTCCGACAGGGACGGAAGGACCATATATTTT.

This clone has just a few counts. The chain uses TRBV7-3 and TRBJ1-1; 7 bases match TRBD1. The CDR3 spans 13 residues. Germline CDR1 and CDR2: SGHTA and FQGTGA. V lost 3 bases to trimming and J lost 7 bases; unmatched junction nucleotides: 5. CDR3 nucleotides: TGTGCCAGCAGCTTTTATACAGGGGATGAAGCTTTCTTT. It codes for CASSFYTGDEAFF.

The rearrangement joins TRBV7-6 to TRBJ2-7, with a weak D call TRBD1 (6 bases). The CDR3 is 15 amino acids. Germline V CDR1 and CDR2: SGHVS, FNYEAQ. The V gene lost 4 bases and the J gene lost 0 bases, with 13 bases spanning the gap. The CDR3 DNA reads TGTGCCAGCAGCTCTTCAGGGGTCAGCTCCTACGAGCAGTACTTC. Its protein is CASSSSGVSSYEQYF.

This clone was seen more than once but under ten times. This chain connects TRBV6-6 to TRBJ1-3; the D is unclear. This CDR3 contains 10 residues. Germline CDR1 MNHNY, CDR2 SVGAGI (reference sequence). The V end lost 8 bases, the J end lost 9 bases, and 8 bases lay between the germline ends. The CDR3 protein is CASGSSTIYF. The DNA of the CDR3 is TGTGCCAGCGGTTCCAGCACCATATATTTT.

The chain is built from TRBV6-5 and TRBJ1-3; 9 nucleotides match TRBD1. Germline trimming cut 8 bases from V and 10 bases from J; bases unmatched to any gene: 6. CDR3 length: 12 amino acids. The V gene's germline CDR1 is MNHEY and CDR2 SVGAGI. CDR3 DNA sequence: TGTGCCAGCTTGGGACAGGGCGAAACCATATATTTT. It is translated as CASLGQGETIYF.

J is TRBJ2-7 and V is TRBV18; 7 bases line up with TRBD2. J gave up 6 bases and V 3 bases, and 8 bases lay outside the gene matches. Germline values: CDR1 KGHSH, CDR2 LQKENI. This CDR3 has 14 amino acids. Here the CDR3 DNA reads TGTGCCAGCTCACCGGGGGAGGGGTCGCGCGAGCAGTACGTC. Its protein is CASSPGEGSREQYV.

This clone was seen a single time. This CDR3 is CASSPRQVNEQFF. Written as DNA, the CDR3 is TGTGCCAGCAGCCCCCGACAAGTCAATGAGCAGTTCTTC. V usage is TRBV6-5 and J usage is TRBJ2-1, with D unclear. CDR1 MNHEY and CDR2 SVGAGI come from the germline V gene. CDR3 size: 13 residues. The V end was cut by 6 bases, the J end by 6 bases, with 12 bases between.

V usage is TRBV15 and J usage is TRBJ2-3; D gene uncertain. The V end was cut by 4 bases, the J end by 4 bases, with 9 bases between. Per germline, CDR1 LNHNV and CDR2 YYDKDF (reference sequence). The CDR3 extends over 13 amino acids. This CDR3 is CATSTRTSDTQYF. CDR3 sequence (DNA): TGTGCCACCAGCACGAGAACGTCAGATACGCAGTATTTT.

This clone was found a few times. The V call is TRBV9, the J call TRBJ1-3; 9 nucleotides align to TRBD1. Germline values: CDR1 SGDLS, CDR2 YYNGEE. CDR3 size: 15 residues. J gave up 4 bases and V 4 bases, and 6 bases lay outside the gene matches. CDR3 sequence: CASSIGQGLGNTIYF. The DNA for the CDR3 is TGTGCCAGCAGCATCGGACAGGGGTTAGGAAACACCATATATTTT.